A selection of T cell receptor beta chains follows, all from one sample in a study of OX40 agonist ivuxolimab in advanced cancers. TCRdb keeps only in-frame clones here, not all; method: immunoSEQ multiplex PCR. The sample lists tens of thousands of clones; roughly 90% were seen once. The material sequenced was CD4+ or CD8+ T cells sorted from blood, taken in a trial of the OX40 agonist ivuxolimab. These receptor sequences come from an adult with an advanced solid tumor such as melanoma, head and neck, liver or kidney cancer. Each CDR3 is given with its conserved first and last residue. D genes are given only for firm matches. Not every row has a clone size; where given, it reads once, few, many or a size class.

>TRBV19|TRBJ2-1|.|.
TGTGCCAGTATGGGCAGGACAGACTACAATGAGCAGTTCTTC
CASMGRTDYNEQFF
>TRBV2|TRBJ2-3|once|TRBD1
TGTGCCAGCAGTGGACAGGGGACTAGCACAGATACGCAGTATTTT
CASSGQGTSTDTQYF
>TRBV5-6|TRBJ2-3|.|.
TGTGCCAGCAGCTTGGAAGGGGGGCAGATTAGCACAGATACGCAGTATTTT
CASSLEGGQISTDTQYF
>TRBV9|TRBJ2-1|.|TRBD2
TGTGCCAGCAGCGTAGGAAGAGCTAGCGGGGGGCAGAATGAGCAGTTCTTC
CASSVGRASGGQNEQFF
>TRBV6-5|TRBJ1-2|.|TRBD1
TGTGCCAGCAGTTATGGGACAGGGGGTGTGGGCTACACCTTC
CASSYGTGGVGYTF
>TRBV6-1|TRBJ1-6|.|.
TGTGCCAGCAGTGAAGCCCCTCGTCTGGGGAGTAAATATAATTCACCCCTCCACTTT
CASSEAPRLGSKYNSPLHF
>TRBV11-3|TRBJ2-1|.|TRBD2
TGTGCCAGCAGCTTAGGGGGGACTAGCGGTTACAATGAGCAGTTCTTC
CASSLGGTSGYNEQFF
>TRBV4-1|TRBJ1-3|few|TRBD1
TGCGCCAGCAGCCGACAGGGAAACTCTGGAAACACCATATATTTT
CASSRQGNSGNTIYF
>TRBV5-4|TRBJ2-1|.|.
TGTGCCAGCAGCTTGGACAGGACCAATGAGCAGTTCTTC
CASSLDRTNEQFF
>TRBV4-1|TRBJ2-3|once|TRBD1
TGCGCCAGCAGCCTAACAGGGGGCACAGATACGCAGTATTTT
CASSLTGGTDTQYF
>TRBV28|TRBJ2-3|.|TRBD1
TGTGCCAGCAAGAGACAGGGGGCCTCTGCAGATACGCAGTATTTT
CASKRQGASADTQYF
>TRBV7-9|TRBJ1-2|.|TRBD1
TGTGCCAGCAGCTCCGAAGCCGGGACAGTTTATGGCTACACCTTC
CASSSEAGTVYGYTF
>TRBV2|TRBJ2-2|.|.
TGTGCCAGCAGTGGGGCTAGGGGAGCCGGGGAGCTGTTTTTT
CASSGARGAGELFF
>TRBV5-4|TRBJ2-7|few|TRBD1
TGTGCCAGCAGCCCACGGACAGGGGCGCCCTACGAGCAGTACTTC
CASSPRTGAPYEQYF
>TRBV30|TRBJ1-2|.|.
TGTGCCTGGGAAACAGGGCTCTATGGCTACACCTTC
CAWETGLYGYTF
>TRBV7-9|TRBJ2-5|.|.
TGTGCCAGCAGCTTTTACTCGGAAGAGACCCAGTACTTC
CASSFYSEETQYF
>TRBV11-1|TRBJ2-1|.|TRBD2
TGTGCCAGCAGCCGGGGACTACAAAATGAGCAGTTCTTC
CASSRGLQNEQFF
>TRBV5-1|TRBJ2-2|.|.
TGCGCCAGCAGCTTGGAGCCTCGCACCGGGGAGCTGTTTTTT
CASSLEPRTGELFF
>TRBV5-1|TRBJ1-4|.|.
TGCGCCAGCAGCGTCCGGGCCCCTGCAACTAATGAAAAACTGTTTTTT
CASSVRAPATNEKLFF
>TRBV19|TRBJ2-3|.|.
TGTGCCAGTAGTAGACGGCCTCAAACAAGGGCTAGCACAGATACGCAGTATTTT
CASSRRPQTRASTDTQYF
>TRBV5-6|TRBJ2-2|.|.
TGTGCCAGCAGCTGGAGAACCGGGGAGCTGTTTTTT
CASSWRTGELFF
>TRBV19|TRBJ1-5|.|.
TGTGCCAGTAGTATATCGGGGTTTGGCAATCAGCCCCAGCATTTT
CASSISGFGNQPQHF